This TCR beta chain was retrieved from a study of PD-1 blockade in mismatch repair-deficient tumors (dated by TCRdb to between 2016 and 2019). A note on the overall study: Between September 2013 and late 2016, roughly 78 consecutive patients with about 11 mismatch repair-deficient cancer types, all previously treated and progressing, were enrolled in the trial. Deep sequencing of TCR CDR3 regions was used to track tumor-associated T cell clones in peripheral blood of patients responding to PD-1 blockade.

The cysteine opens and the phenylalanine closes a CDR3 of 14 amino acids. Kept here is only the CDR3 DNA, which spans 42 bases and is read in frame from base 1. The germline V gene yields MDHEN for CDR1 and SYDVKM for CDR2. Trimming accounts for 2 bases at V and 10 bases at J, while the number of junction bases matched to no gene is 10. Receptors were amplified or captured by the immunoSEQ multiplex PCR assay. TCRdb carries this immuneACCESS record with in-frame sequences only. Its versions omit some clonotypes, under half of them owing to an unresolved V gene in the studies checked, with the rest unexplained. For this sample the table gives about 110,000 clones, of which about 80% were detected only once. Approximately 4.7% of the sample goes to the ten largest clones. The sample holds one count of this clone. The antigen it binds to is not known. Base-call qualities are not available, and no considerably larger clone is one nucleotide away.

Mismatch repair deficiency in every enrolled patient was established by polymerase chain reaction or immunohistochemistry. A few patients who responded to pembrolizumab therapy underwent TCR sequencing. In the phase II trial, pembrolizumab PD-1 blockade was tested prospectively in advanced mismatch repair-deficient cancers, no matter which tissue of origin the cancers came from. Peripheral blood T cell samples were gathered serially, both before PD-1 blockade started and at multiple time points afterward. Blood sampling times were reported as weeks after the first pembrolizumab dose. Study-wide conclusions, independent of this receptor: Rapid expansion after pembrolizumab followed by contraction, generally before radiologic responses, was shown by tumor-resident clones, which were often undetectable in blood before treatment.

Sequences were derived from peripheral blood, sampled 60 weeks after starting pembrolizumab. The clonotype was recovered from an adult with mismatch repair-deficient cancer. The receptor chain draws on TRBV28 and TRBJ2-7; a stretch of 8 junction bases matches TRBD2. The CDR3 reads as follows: CASSLGSGGQGQYF. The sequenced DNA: TGTGCCAGCAGTTTAGGGTCGGGAGGGCAAGGACAGTACTTC. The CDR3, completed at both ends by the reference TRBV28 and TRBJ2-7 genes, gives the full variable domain DVKVTQSSRYLVKRTGEKVFLECVQDMDHENMFWYRQDPGLGLRLIYFSYDVKMKEKGDIPEGYSVSREKKERFSLILESASTNQTSMYLCASSLGSGGQGQYFGPGTRLTVT.